One sample yielded the 10 T cell receptor beta chains listed below, sequenced in a study of human T cells and chemical hapten exposure. Specified time point: patch test 2, 6 weeks after DPC sensitization. Treatment here: therapeutic diphenylcyclopropenone sensitization with weekly scalp DPC. TCRdb reprocessed the RACE reads with MiXCR, giving one entry per CDR3 protein. The table lists approximately 69,000 distinct CDR3 sequences, approximately 10% of them singletons. Sequences were derived from whole blood, sampled in connection with sensitization to the hapten diphenylcyclopropenone (DPC). Every receptor here comes from a woman between 50 and 59 years old with alopecia areata. Some clones in this sample may be carry-over from other donors' samples.

This clonotype was found many times. The chain couples TRBV20-1 to TRBJ1-3, with 7 bases matching TRBD1. The CDR3 totals 15 residues. CDR1 and CDR2 from the germline V gene are DFQATT and SNEGSKA (reference sequence). Trimming took 3 bases from V and 3 from J; bases not matched to a gene: 8. DNA for the CDR3: TGCAGTGCTAGCCCCCTGACAGGGTATGGAAACACCATATATTTT. Its protein is CSASPLTGYGNTIYF.

The chain has TRBV18 and TRBJ1-1, with TRBD1 identical over 9 bases. CDR1 is KGHSH, CDR2 LQKENI, per germline. Trimming removed 6 bases from V and 7 bases from J; junction bases left unmatched: 6. The CDR3 sequence is 13 residues long. Here the CDR3 DNA reads TGTGCCAGCTCCCTAACAGGGGGCATTGAAGCTTTCTTT. This encodes CASSLTGGIEAFF.

This clonotype was recorded at least ten times. This sequence joins TRBV7-6 and TRBJ2-1, with 11 nucleotides matching TRBD2. V lost 5 bases, J lost 7 bases, and 10 bases stayed unmatched. The CDR3 sequence is 16 residues long. Germline V lookup: CDR1 SGHVS, CDR2 FNYEAQ. CDR3: CASSPTGLADQNEQFF. CDR3 bases: TGTGCCAGCAGCCCGACGGGACTAGCGGACCAAAATGAGCAGTTCTTC.

This clonotype was seen repeatedly, ten times or more. This chain connects TRBV2 to TRBJ1-1; the D is unclear. This CDR3 contains 15 residues. Germline V gene lookup returns CDR1 SNHLY and CDR2 FYNNEI. Trimming shortened V by 1 base and J by 0 bases, and 9 bases separated the two germline ends. DNA for the CDR3: TGTGCCAGCAGTGAAGGAGTCGCCCTGAACACTGAAGCTTTCTTT. Translation gives CASSEGVALNTEAFF.

This rearrangement joins TRBV5-4 to TRBJ2-5; D is ambiguous. Germline loops: CDR1 SGHNT, CDR2 YYREEE (reference sequence). The V end was cut by 4 bases, the J end by 2 bases, with 15 bases between. CDR3 size: 15 residues. In DNA, the CDR3 is TGTGCCAGCAGCCCCCTTGGACCCGGACAAGAGACCCAGTACTTC. Protein sequence: CASSPLGPGQETQYF. Using reference TRBV5-4 and TRBJ2-5 for the parts outside the CDR3, the full variable domain is ETGVTQSPTHLIKTRGQQVTLRCSSQSGHNTVSWYQQALGQGPQFIFQYYREEENGRGNFPPRFSGLQFPNYSSELNVNALELDDSALYLCASSPLGPGQETQYFGPGTRLLVL.

Ten or more counts support this clonotype. The chain has TRBV20-1 and TRBJ2-1, with 7 positions matching TRBD2. There are 15 residues in the CDR3. Germline loops: CDR1 DFQATT, CDR2 SNEGSKA (reference sequence). With V trimmed by 3 bases and J by 6 bases, 11 bases remained unmatched. The CDR3 sequence: CSASPREARSNEQFF. CDR3 nucleotide sequence: TGCAGTGCTAGCCCTCGGGAGGCCAGGAGCAATGAGCAGTTCTTC.

The chain uses TRBV13 and TRBJ2-1, with 10 nucleotides matching TRBD1. The CDR3 length is 15 residues. CDR1 PRHDT and CDR2 FYEKMQ come from the germline V gene (reference sequence). J was trimmed by 8 bases and V by 5 bases; bases with no gene match: 9. The CDR3 reads CASSAPGTGVYEQFF. CDR3 nucleotides: TGTGCCAGCAGCGCCCCCGGGACAGGGGTGTATGAGCAGTTCTTC. Combining the CDR3 with reference TRBV13 and TRBJ2-1 gives the whole variable domain AAGVIQSPRHLIKEKRETATLKCYPIPRHDTVYWYQQGPGQDPQFLISFYEKMQSDKGSIPDRFSAQQFSDYHSELNMSSLELGDSALYFCASSAPGTGVYEQFFGPGTRLTVL.

This clonotype was counted at least ten times. The chain recombines TRBV20-1 with TRBJ2-3, with 7 positions matching TRBD1. The CDR3 runs to 16 residues. Per germline, CDR1 DFQATT and CDR2 SNEGSKA (reference sequence). With 4 bases clipped from V and 4 bases from J, the junction kept 14 bases outside the gene matches. CDR3 in DNA: TGCAGTGCTACAAAACACCCTAGGGGGCGCTCAGATACGCAGTATTTT. Protein sequence: CSATKHPRGRSDTQYF.

This clonotype has only a few counts. V usage is TRBV29-1 and J usage is TRBJ2-6, with unresolved D. The V and J ends lost 2 bases and 0 bases respectively, with 23 bases between them. The CDR3 consists of 20 residues. Germline CDR1 is SQVTM and CDR2 is ANQGSEA. This CDR3 reads CSVEFSFSTNPLSGANVLTF. CDR3 bases: TGCAGCGTTGAATTTAGCTTTTCAACTAACCCCCTCTCTGGGGCCAACGTCCTGACTTTC.

About this clonotype itself: One base away lies a much larger clone, so this may be a sequencing read error. This chain uses TRBV7-9 with TRBJ2-2, with TRBD1 as a possible D gene (6 bases). CDR1 SEHNR and CDR2 FQNEAQ come from the germline V gene (reference sequence). V was shortened by 3 bases and J by 3 bases, with 11 bases between the two germline ends. The CDR3 loop spans 15 amino acids. DNA of the CDR3: TGTGCCAGCAGCTTTCTCAGGGGCGACACCGGGGAGCTGTTTTTT. It yields the protein CASSFLRGDTGELFF.